This T cell receptor beta chain comes out of a study of blood T cells in healthy people across ages. Study findings and constraints: Donors of long life had a larger count of naive CD4+ cells and greater diversity than aged donors. TCR beta diversity, measured per million T cells, fell in a roughly linear way with age.

A second 7 to 11 cycle PCR used barcoded and J-beta primers. Each CDR3 protein gets one entry after TCRdb re-called the 5' RACE reads with MiXCR. The sample carries about a million distinct CDR3 sequences, roughly 47% recorded once. This clonotype showed up many times. As yet, its antigen is unknown. Donors were systemically healthy Caucasian individuals from Russia aged about 6 to 90 years. No fewer than 6 micrograms of total RNA were isolated from every sample. This CDR3 comprises 14 residues. The trim removed 4 bases at V and 3 bases at J, leaving 1 base unmatched. Germline loops: CDR1 ENHRY, CDR2 SYGVKD.

The source is a woman aged 55-70 years in good health. Source material: blood. The chain employs TRBV10-3 and TRBJ2-5; 11 positions agree with TRBD2. CDR3 residues: CAISAGLAEETQYF. The DNA of the CDR3 is TGTGCCATCAGTGCGGGACTAGCGGAAGAGACCCAGTACTTC.